Given below is one T cell receptor (beta chain) in context. Its target is unknown. In the authors' methods: Junction-only sequences without quality scores came from ImmunoSEQ, so filtering differed. Profiled with immunoSEQ multiplex PCR; TCRdb holds only in-frame clones, not every one. Clone size and the V and J calls come from that table; the DNA yielded D and trimming. The repertoire holds about 1 million clones, more than 60% seen once, with 1.5% in the top ten. The CDR3 is 17 residues long. The germline V gene has CDR1 SEHNR and CDR2 FQNEAQ (reference sequence). Trimming stripped 2 bases from V and 2 bases from J, with 18 bases between. The entry originates in a study of shared clonotypes between healthy human individuals. Study overall: Used for every donor were three CD4 naive, three CD4 memory, two CD8 naive and one CD8 memory plate. Study-wide results and caveats: A handful of donors shared about 4.5% of their naive CD4 clonotypes. Naive subsets usually exceeded memory subsets in estimated richness.

The chain combines TRBV7-9 with TRBJ1-2; the D gene is possibly TRBD1 (6 bases). This clonotype originated in a man aged 18 to 30 in good health. Sequenced: memory CD4+ T cells sorted from blood. Subset given: CD45RA-negative fraction. CDR3 nucleotides: TGTGCCAGCAGCTTATTCTCCCCTAGACAGGCCAACTATGGCTACACCTTC. Its protein product is CASSLFSPRQANYGYTF.